The rows below give T cell receptor beta chains drawn from one sample of a study of T cells after posttransplantation cyclophosphamide. Libraries were prepared by immunoSEQ multiplex PCR; TCRdb keeps only in-frame clonotypes and omits some of them. In total the sample includes fewer than 12,000 clones, none of them seen once. This material consisted of PBMCs, taken after allogeneic stem cell transplant with posttransplant cyclophosphamide. The receptor source for this set is a female patient aged 40-49 years who received an allogeneic stem cell transplant from a related donor, was CMV-positive, and had no GVHD. A share of the T cells may be of graft donor origin. Both conserved end residues are part of each CDR3. The D gene is left open where the match is weak. Expanded clones get a size class; other rows say once, few or many, or leave the size out.

CDR3 DNA	CDR3 protein	D gene	V gene	clone size	J gene
TGCAGCTTCGGGACTAGCGCTTACAATGAGCAGTTCTTC	CSFGTSAYNEQFF	TRBD2	TRBV29-1	many	TRBJ2-1
TGTGCCAGCAGCTTAGTCGGGCGGGAGGGACCAGGGTATTTT	CASSLVGREGPGYF	TRBD2	TRBV7-2	-	TRBJ2-3
TGTGCCAGTATCCACAGGGATCCCTATGGCTACACCTTC	CASIHRDPYGYTF	-	TRBV19	many	TRBJ1-2
TGTGCCAGCAGCACCAGACAGGGCCACACCGGGGAGCTGTTTTTT	CASSTRQGHTGELFF	TRBD1	TRBV9	many	TRBJ2-2
TGTGCCAGCAGTAACTCCGCAGGGTGGGGGGCCAACGTCCTGACTTTC	CASSNSAGWGANVLTF	-	TRBV5-6	many	TRBJ2-6
TGTGCCAGCAGCTTTAATGGCTACACCTTC	CASSFNGYTF	-	TRBV11-2	many	TRBJ1-2
TGTGCCAGCACTAACAGGGCCAACGAGCAGTACTTC	CASTNRANEQYF	-	TRBV2	many	TRBJ2-7
TGTGCCAGCAGCTTGGCTAGCGGGGCAGATACGCAGTATTTT	CASSLASGADTQYF	TRBD2	TRBV7-2	many	TRBJ2-3
TGTGCCAGCAGTCCCGGGACTAGCGGGGGCCGAAATACGCAGTATTTT	CASSPGTSGGRNTQYF	TRBD2	TRBV6-6	many	TRBJ2-3
TGTGCAAGTCGCATACGCGGGGGACGCACCGGGGAGCTGTTTTTT	CASRIRGGRTGELFF	-	TRBV12-2	many	TRBJ2-2
TGTGCCAGCAGTGAAGGCCCAGCGGGGGTATGGGAGCAGTACTTC	CASSEGPAGVWEQYF	TRBD2	TRBV6-1	many	TRBJ2-7
TGCAGCGTTCGCCCCTCTATCGGGTACAATGAGCAGTTCTTC	CSVRPSIGYNEQFF	-	TRBV29-1	many	TRBJ2-1
TGTGCCAGCAGCTTATATCCAGGAGGGGAAACTGAAGCTTTCTTT	CASSLYPGGETEAFF	-	TRBV7-6	many	TRBJ1-1
TGTGCCAGCAGTTTATCTGGGGTGCGGGGGCGCTATGGCTACACCTTC	CASSLSGVRGRYGYTF	-	TRBV27	many	TRBJ1-2
TGTGCCAGTAGTAAACAGGGGAGCGAGCAGTACTTC	CASSKQGSEQYF	TRBD1	TRBV19	few	TRBJ2-7
TGTGCCAGCAGCGCCAGGGGGCTGGGTAATGAAAAACTGTTTTTT	CASSARGLGNEKLFF	TRBD1	TRBV9	many	TRBJ1-4
TGTGCCACCAGCAGGAGAGGACAGATCAATCAGCCCCAGCATTTT	CATSRRGQINQPQHF	-	TRBV15	many	TRBJ1-5
TGTGCCAGTAGGTCCAGTGCGGCAGGGGGTAGCTCTGGGGCCAACGTCCTGACTTTC	CASRSSAAGGSSGANVLTF	TRBD1	TRBV19	many	TRBJ2-6
TGTGCCAGTAGTATATCCGGGACAGGGAGAACTGAAGCTTTCTTT	CASSISGTGRTEAFF	TRBD1	TRBV19	many	TRBJ1-1
TGTGCCAGCAGTTACTTCAGGAAACTTCCCTACGAGCAGTACTTC	CASSYFRKLPYEQYF	-	TRBV6-5	many	TRBJ2-7
TGTGCCAGTAGTATCCGGACAGGAAACTACGAGCAGTACTTC	CASSIRTGNYEQYF	TRBD1	TRBV19	many	TRBJ2-7
TGTGCCAGCAGCTTACCCCGGGACAGTTCTAACTATGGCTACACCTTC	CASSLPRDSSNYGYTF	TRBD1	TRBV9	many	TRBJ1-2
TGTGCCTGGAGTCGGTCTAGCTTCGAGCAGTACTTC	CAWSRSSFEQYF	-	TRBV30	many	TRBJ2-7
TGTGCCAGCTCGGGGCAGAATAGCAATCAGCCCCAGCATTTT	CASSGQNSNQPQHF	-	TRBV18	many	TRBJ1-5
TGTGCCAGCAGCTTAGCTGACGAGAGGGTTTATGGCTACACCTTC	CASSLADERVYGYTF	-	TRBV7-9	many	TRBJ1-2
TGTGCCAGCAGCCGACCGGGACAGTACAATGAGCAGTTCTTC	CASSRPGQYNEQFF	TRBD1	TRBV7-3	many	TRBJ2-1
TGTGCCAGCAGCGCAGATCCAGCGGGGGGGAGCTCTGGGGCCAACGTCCTGACTTTC	CASSADPAGGSSGANVLTF	TRBD2	TRBV7-6	many	TRBJ2-6
TGCGCCAGCAGCGGACTGCGCTCTGGAAACACCATATATTTT	CASSGLRSGNTIYF	-	TRBV4-1	medium-sized	TRBJ1-3
TGTGCCAGCAGCTCATCAGGGGGCTCCTACGAGCAGTACTTC	CASSSSGGSYEQYF	TRBD1	TRBV5-5	-	TRBJ2-7
TGCGCCAGCAGCTTGGCCGCTGAGGGGGCGGGCGGCTACACCTTC	CASSLAAEGAGGYTF	TRBD1	TRBV5-1	many	TRBJ1-2
TGTGCCAGCAGCTTAAATCGGGGGAGCGGTACGCAGTATTTT	CASSLNRGSGTQYF	-	TRBV7-3	many	TRBJ2-3
TGTGCCAGCAGCTTAGTTGAGACAGGGGGCTCCTACGAGCAGTACTTC	CASSLVETGGSYEQYF	TRBD1	TRBV7-8	many	TRBJ2-7
TGTGCCCGAGGGTTTTTGGGGACTGAAGCTTTCTTT	CARGFLGTEAFF	-	TRBV30	many	TRBJ1-1
TGTGCCAGCAGCGCGACTAGCGGGGGCACAGATACGCAGTATTTT	CASSATSGGTDTQYF	TRBD2	TRBV9	many	TRBJ2-3
TGTGCCAGTAGTATTTCTCGCGGGTCCTACGGGGAGCTGTTTTTT	CASSISRGSYGELFF	-	TRBV19	many	TRBJ2-2
TGTGCCAGCAGCCCCCTCCCAAACATTCAGTACTTC	CASSPLPNIQYF	-	TRBV11-2	many	TRBJ2-4
TGTGCCAGCAGTTTATATTCAGGGGCCTCCTACAATGAGCAGTTCTTC	CASSLYSGASYNEQFF	-	TRBV27	many	TRBJ2-1
TGTGCCAGCTCACCACGGAACAGGGGAAGCTCTGGGGCCAACGTCCTGACTTTC	CASSPRNRGSSGANVLTF	TRBD1	TRBV18	many	TRBJ2-6
TGTGCCAGCAGCTTATTCCCAACTAGAGAGCAGTTCTTC	CASSLFPTREQFF	-	TRBV7-3	many	TRBJ2-1
TGTGCCAGCAGTGACGACAGGTTCCTGGGACCCCAGCATTTT	CASSDDRFLGPQHF	-	TRBV25-1	many	TRBJ1-5
TGTGCCAGCAGCGGGAGGGACAGCGGAAACACCATATATTTT	CASSGRDSGNTIYF	TRBD1	TRBV9	medium-sized	TRBJ1-3
TGTGCCAGCAGCCTAGGTATTTTGGGCGGGGGCAATCAGCCCCAGCATTTT	CASSLGILGGGNQPQHF	-	TRBV11-2	many	TRBJ1-5
TGTGCCAGCAGCCAAGATGTAGGGAGGGGTGGTGAGCAGTTCTTC	CASSQDVGRGGEQFF	TRBD2	TRBV14	many	TRBJ2-1
TGTGCCAGCAGCAAAGAGCTCCGCGGACAGGGGAACACCGGGGAGCTGTTTTTT	CASSKELRGQGNTGELFF	-	TRBV21-1	many	TRBJ2-2
TGTGCCAGTAGTGCCACAGGGGGCGGCTATGGCTACACCTTC	CASSATGGGYGYTF	TRBD1	TRBV19	many	TRBJ1-2
TGTGCCAGCAGCTTAGTCAGGGGGCTAGAGACCCAGTACTTC	CASSLVRGLETQYF	TRBD1	TRBV7-6	many	TRBJ2-5
TGCGCCAGCAGCTTGGATTCACAGTCCGGGGCCAACGTCCTGACTTTC	CASSLDSQSGANVLTF	-	TRBV5-1	many	TRBJ2-6
TGTGCCAGTACGCCTAGCGGGGGTAGCACAGATACGCAGTATTTT	CASTPSGGSTDTQYF	TRBD2	TRBV9	many	TRBJ2-3
TGTGCCAGCAGCCAAACAGATACGGGGACTGAAGCTTTCTTT	CASSQTDTGTEAFF	-	TRBV7-3	many	TRBJ1-1
TGTGCCAGCAGCTTAGAACCGGGACAGAGCTCCTACGAGCAGTACTTC	CASSLEPGQSSYEQYF	TRBD1	TRBV7-9	many	TRBJ2-7
TGTGCCAGCAGCTCAGAGGGACAGGGGATCTACGAGCAGTACTTC	CASSSEGQGIYEQYF	TRBD1	TRBV9	large	TRBJ2-7
TGTGCCAGCAGCTTGGCAGGGTCTGGGGCCAACGTCCTGACTTTC	CASSLAGSGANVLTF	-	TRBV7-9	many	TRBJ2-6
TGCGCCAGCAGTCGACAGGGCCACTACGAGCAGTACTTC	CASSRQGHYEQYF	TRBD1	TRBV10-1	many	TRBJ2-7
TGTGCCAGCAGCCCCCCAGGGGCCCACGAGCAGTACTTC	CASSPPGAHEQYF	-	TRBV7-3	few	TRBJ2-7
TGTGCCAGCAGTTTGGGACAGTCATACGAGCAGTACTTC	CASSLGQSYEQYF	TRBD1	TRBV28	many	TRBJ2-7
TGTGCCAGCAGCTCCCCCCCAGCGGCCCTCCGCGATGAGCAGTTCTTC	CASSSPPAALRDEQFF	-	TRBV7-9	many	TRBJ2-1
TGTGCCACCAGCAGAGATCTTCAGGGTGAAGCTTTCTTT	CATSRDLQGEAFF	-	TRBV15	many	TRBJ1-1